Listed here is a single T cell receptor (beta chain). The data were obtained in a study of control samples from healthy donors and cancer patients. Clones were read by immunoSEQ multiplex PCR, and TCRdb kept only the in-frame ones, dropping some. Found here are 110,000 or so clones, more than 85% of them singletons; the top ten hold 15% to 20%. Trimming cost V 1 base and J 4 bases, with 8 bases left between them. The germline CDR1 and CDR2 sequences are GTSNPN and SVGIG (reference sequence). There are 13 residues in the CDR3. The source of this sequence is a woman in her forties or fifties in good health. The rearrangement links TRBV30 to TRBJ1-5; a weak D match, TRBD1 (5 bases). Specimen: blood. CDR3 nucleotide sequence: TGTGCCTGGAGTGGAACAGGAAATCAGCCCCAGCATTTT. Protein: CAWSGTGNQPQHF.